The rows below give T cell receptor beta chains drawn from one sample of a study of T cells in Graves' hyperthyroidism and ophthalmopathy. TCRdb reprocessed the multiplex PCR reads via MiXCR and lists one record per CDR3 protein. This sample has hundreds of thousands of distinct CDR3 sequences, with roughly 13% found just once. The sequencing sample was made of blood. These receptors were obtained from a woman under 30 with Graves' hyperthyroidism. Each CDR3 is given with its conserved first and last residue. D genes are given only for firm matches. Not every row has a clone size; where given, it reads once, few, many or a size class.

CDR3 DNA: TGTGCCAGCAAACGCGAGTGGGCTGGCACCGGGGAGCTGTTTTTT; CDR3 protein: CASKREWAGTGELFF; J gene: TRBJ2-2; clone size: -; V gene: TRBV5-6; D gene: -
CDR3 DNA: TGTGCCAGCATTCACGGAGGGTCGAACACTGAAGCTTTCTTT; CDR3 protein: CASIHGGSNTEAFF; J gene: TRBJ1-1; clone size: many; V gene: TRBV12-3/TRBV12-4; D gene: -
CDR3 DNA: TGTGCCAGCAGGATTGGAGGGAGGGCCGCCAAAAACATTCAGTACTTC; CDR3 protein: CASRIGGRAAKNIQYF; J gene: TRBJ2-4; clone size: many; V gene: TRBV11-2; D gene: TRBD2
CDR3 DNA: TGTGCCAGCAGCCCCCCCACAGCCGCCTACGAGCAGTACTTC; CDR3 protein: CASSPPTAAYEQYF; J gene: TRBJ2-7; clone size: many; V gene: TRBV3-1; D gene: -
CDR3 DNA: TGCAGCGTCTATACGACTGAAGCTTTCTTT; CDR3 protein: CSVYTTEAFF; J gene: TRBJ1-1; clone size: many; V gene: TRBV29-1; D gene: -
CDR3 DNA: TGTGCCAGCAGTTACTACCGAATTCAAGAGACCCAGTACTTC; CDR3 protein: CASSYYRIQETQYF; J gene: TRBJ2-5; clone size: few; V gene: TRBV27; D gene: -
CDR3 DNA: TGTGCCAGCAGCGCCGGGACAGCGAGCGATGCTAATGAAAAACTGTTTTTT; CDR3 protein: CASSAGTASDANEKLFF; J gene: TRBJ1-4; clone size: -; V gene: TRBV6-1; D gene: TRBD1
CDR3 DNA: TGTGCCTGGGGGAGGAATTCACCCCTCCACTTT; CDR3 protein: CAWGRNSPLHF; J gene: TRBJ1-6; clone size: many; V gene: TRBV30; D gene: -
CDR3 DNA: TGTGCCAGCAGTTACTCGAGAGGGTATGAAGCTTTCTTT; CDR3 protein: CASSYSRGYEAFF; J gene: TRBJ1-1; clone size: many; V gene: TRBV6-5; D gene: -
CDR3 DNA: TGTGCCACCAGTGATTTCCCTCCCAGAGAGACCCAGTACTTC; CDR3 protein: CATSDFPPRETQYF; J gene: TRBJ2-5; clone size: many; V gene: TRBV24-1; D gene: -
CDR3 DNA: TGTGCCATCAGTGTAGGACAGACTGGAAACACCATATATTTT; CDR3 protein: CAISVGQTGNTIYF; J gene: TRBJ1-3; clone size: -; V gene: TRBV10-3; D gene: -
CDR3 DNA: TGTGCCAGCAGGCAGGGTTTTTTTAGCAATCAGCCCCAGCATTTT; CDR3 protein: CASRQGFFSNQPQHF; J gene: TRBJ1-5; clone size: few; V gene: TRBV12-3/TRBV12-4; D gene: -
CDR3 DNA: TGTGCCAGCAGTTACCGACAGTATGAAAAACTGTTTTTT; CDR3 protein: CASSYRQYEKLFF; J gene: TRBJ1-4; clone size: many; V gene: TRBV6-5; D gene: -
CDR3 DNA: TGTGCCAGTAGCCGACAGGGAGGTTCTAGGAGCACTGAAGCTTTCTTT; CDR3 protein: CASSRQGGSRSTEAFF; J gene: TRBJ1-1; clone size: -; V gene: TRBV19; D gene: TRBD1
CDR3 DNA: TGTGCCAGCAGCTCCCACGACTTAAGGCAGTTCTTC; CDR3 protein: CASSSHDLRQFF; J gene: TRBJ2-1; clone size: many; V gene: TRBV11-3; D gene: -
CDR3 DNA: TGTGCCAGCAGTTTGGGGACAGGGTTTCAACGGGAAAAACTGTTTTTT; CDR3 protein: CASSLGTGFQREKLFF; J gene: TRBJ1-4; clone size: -; V gene: TRBV28; D gene: TRBD1
CDR3 DNA: TGTGCCAGCAGCGTCCCAGGGAAGGGGAGCTATGGCTACACCTTC; CDR3 protein: CASSVPGKGSYGYTF; J gene: TRBJ1-2; clone size: -; V gene: TRBV9; D gene: -
CDR3 DNA: TGTGCCAGCATTCCCGGGGGGGGGGCAAACAATCAGCCCCAGCATTTT; CDR3 protein: CASIPGGGANNQPQHF; J gene: TRBJ1-5; clone size: many; V gene: TRBV6-1; D gene: -
CDR3 DNA: TGTGCCAGCAGTTACTCGAGATTCGGTATGAACACTGAAGCTTTCTTT; CDR3 protein: CASSYSRFGMNTEAFF; J gene: TRBJ1-1; clone size: many; V gene: TRBV6-6; D gene: -
CDR3 DNA: TGCGCCAGCAGCCAAGAGTCCCGGTCATACGAGCAGTACTTC; CDR3 protein: CASSQESRSYEQYF; J gene: TRBJ2-7; clone size: -; V gene: TRBV4-1; D gene: -
CDR3 DNA: TGTGCCATCAGTAGGACTAGCGGGGGCTACAATGAGCAGTTCTTC; CDR3 protein: CAISRTSGGYNEQFF; J gene: TRBJ2-1; clone size: many; V gene: TRBV10-3; D gene: TRBD2
CDR3 DNA: TGTGCCAGCCGAAGGGGGACTGAAAAACTGTTTTTT; CDR3 protein: CASRRGTEKLFF; J gene: TRBJ1-4; clone size: many; V gene: TRBV2; D gene: -
CDR3 DNA: TGTACCAGCAGCGTAGAAGGGGCTCCCTATAATTCACCCCTCCACTTT; CDR3 protein: CTSSVEGAPYNSPLHF; J gene: TRBJ1-6; clone size: once; V gene: TRBV9; D gene: -
CDR3 DNA: TGTGCCAGACCCGCCTTCTGGGACGGCCTATATAGCAATCAGCCCCAGCATTTT; CDR3 protein: CARPAFWDGLYSNQPQHF; J gene: TRBJ1-5; clone size: many; V gene: TRBV27; D gene: -
CDR3 DNA: TGTGCCATCAGTGTTTCAGGAACCTACGAGCAGTACTTC; CDR3 protein: CAISVSGTYEQYF; J gene: TRBJ2-7; clone size: many; V gene: TRBV10-3; D gene: -
CDR3 DNA: TGTGCCAGCAGCTTATATGGGGCGATTGGGCGGCAAGCCCAAGAGACCCAGTACTTC; CDR3 protein: CASSLYGAIGRQAQETQYF; J gene: TRBJ2-5; clone size: -; V gene: TRBV7-3; D gene: -
CDR3 DNA: TGTGCCAGCAGACAGGGACGGGTTGAAAAACTGTTTTTT; CDR3 protein: CASRQGRVEKLFF; J gene: TRBJ1-4; clone size: -; V gene: TRBV2; D gene: -
CDR3 DNA: TGCAGTGCTACTGCCTCGGAGAGGCGGACCTACGAGCAGTACTTC; CDR3 protein: CSATASERRTYEQYF; J gene: TRBJ2-7; clone size: -; V gene: TRBV20-1; D gene: -
CDR3 DNA: TGTGCCAGCAGCTTAGCCCCGAGGAGGGGAGGTAACACCGGGGAGCTGTTTTTT; CDR3 protein: CASSLAPRRGGNTGELFF; J gene: TRBJ2-2; clone size: many; V gene: TRBV7-9; D gene: -
CDR3 DNA: TGTGCCAGCGGAATAGGACTAAACGAGCAGTACTTC; CDR3 protein: CASGIGLNEQYF; J gene: TRBJ2-7; clone size: many; V gene: TRBV27; D gene: -
CDR3 DNA: TGTGCCACCCGGGGAGACAGCGGGAGAGGTGAGAATGAGCAGTTCTTC; CDR3 protein: CATRGDSGRGENEQFF; J gene: TRBJ2-1; clone size: many; V gene: TRBV6-2/TRBV6-3; D gene: TRBD2
CDR3 DNA: TGTGCCAGCTCACCCACCTCCGCGCCCGGGAACACCGGGGAGCTGTTTTTT; CDR3 protein: CASSPTSAPGNTGELFF; J gene: TRBJ2-2; clone size: few; V gene: TRBV18; D gene: -
CDR3 DNA: TGTGCCAGCAGTTTATCGGGCAGAGGCACTGAAGCTTTCTTT; CDR3 protein: CASSLSGRGTEAFF; J gene: TRBJ1-1; clone size: many; V gene: TRBV27; D gene: -
CDR3 DNA: TGTGCCAGCAGGGAGACTAGCTTCTCCTACGAGCAGTACTTC; CDR3 protein: CASRETSFSYEQYF; J gene: TRBJ2-7; clone size: many; V gene: TRBV6-1; D gene: TRBD2
CDR3 DNA: TGTGCCAGCAGTCATAGGGACAGGGTATTTTCACCCCTCCACTTT; CDR3 protein: CASSHRDRVFSPLHF; J gene: TRBJ1-6; clone size: many; V gene: TRBV28; D gene: TRBD1
CDR3 DNA: TGTGCCAGCAGTCCCGGCCGACTGCAACGAGGTCAGCCCCAGCATTTT; CDR3 protein: CASSPGRLQRGQPQHF; J gene: TRBJ1-5; clone size: many; V gene: TRBV28; D gene: -
CDR3 DNA: TGCGCCAGCAGCTTGGCCGAGTTAATGAACACTGAAGCTTTCTTT; CDR3 protein: CASSLAELMNTEAFF; J gene: TRBJ1-1; clone size: many; V gene: TRBV5-1; D gene: -
CDR3 DNA: TGTGCCAGCAGTTTATGGACTAGCGGGAGTATGGATGAGCAGTTCTTC; CDR3 protein: CASSLWTSGSMDEQFF; J gene: TRBJ2-1; clone size: many; V gene: TRBV28; D gene: TRBD2
CDR3 DNA: TGCGCCAGCAGCTCCCACATCTACCGGGGAGTCAACTATGGCTACACCTTC; CDR3 protein: CASSSHIYRGVNYGYTF; J gene: TRBJ1-2; clone size: -; V gene: TRBV7-3; D gene: -
CDR3 DNA: TGCAGTGCCTCCCCCCCGCGTAGCTCCTACAATGAGCAGTTCTTC; CDR3 protein: CSASPPRSSYNEQFF; J gene: TRBJ2-1; clone size: many; V gene: TRBV20-1; D gene: -
CDR3 DNA: TGCGCCAGCAGCTTGAGGTTTAACGCGGCTAGCACAGATACGCAGTATTTT; CDR3 protein: CASSLRFNAASTDTQYF; J gene: TRBJ2-3; clone size: -; V gene: TRBV5-1; D gene: -
CDR3 DNA: TGTGCCAGTAGTTCTTCGGCGGGGGGGAATCAGCCCCAGCATTTT; CDR3 protein: CASSSSAGGNQPQHF; J gene: TRBJ1-5; clone size: few; V gene: TRBV19; D gene: -
CDR3 DNA: TGTGCCAGCAGCCTAGCGGGACAGATTGAGACCCAGTACTTC; CDR3 protein: CASSLAGQIETQYF; J gene: TRBJ2-5; clone size: once; V gene: TRBV11-2; D gene: TRBD2
CDR3 DNA: TGTGCCAGCAGCCTTCTGCCACGAGATACGCAGTATTTT; CDR3 protein: CASSLLPRDTQYF; J gene: TRBJ2-3; clone size: -; V gene: TRBV7-2; D gene: -
CDR3 DNA: TGTGCCAGCAGGTCGACTAGCCGACCCACAGATACGCAGTATTTT; CDR3 protein: CASRSTSRPTDTQYF; J gene: TRBJ2-3; clone size: few; V gene: TRBV7-3; D gene: TRBD2
CDR3 DNA: TGCAGCTGTTGGGACAGGGCCACAGATACGCAGTATTTT; CDR3 protein: CSCWDRATDTQYF; J gene: TRBJ2-3; clone size: -; V gene: TRBV29-1; D gene: TRBD1